Each of the 21 T cell receptor beta chains below was sequenced from the same sample in a study of T-cell memory formation after mild COVID-19. A single record per CDR3 protein comes from TCRdb applying MiXCR to the 5' RACE reads. The data show 200,000 to 300,000 distinct CDR3 sequences, 7.5% to 10% seen once. Material for sequencing was PBMCs or a T cell subset sorted from them (not recorded which). These receptors were taken from a man between 18 and 35 years old who had mild COVID-19 (a few samples of this study predate the infection). Cell type and time point are not known.

This chain uses TRBV5-6 with TRBJ1-1; D is unclear. The CDR3 loop spans 11 amino acids. Germline V CDR1 and CDR2: SGHDT, YYEEEE. With 0 bases removed from V and 12 bases from J, the gap between germline ends came to 9 bases. DNA for the CDR3: TGTGCCAGCAGCTTGGGGCATCACCCTTTCTTT. It specifies CASSLGHHPFF.

The chain recombines TRBV3-1 with TRBJ1-1, with D hard to call. V dropped 3 bases and J dropped 1 base, with 6 bases sitting between them. Germline CDR1 is LGHDT and CDR2 is YNNKEL (reference sequence). The CDR3 is 13 amino acids. For the CDR3, the DNA is TGTGCCAGCAGCCAGAACGAGAACACTGAAGCTTTCTTT. It encodes CASSQNENTEAFF. Full variable domain (remainder filled in from reference TRBV3-1 and TRBJ1-1): DTAVSQTPKYLVTQMGNDKSIKCEQNLGHDTMYWYKQDSKKFLKIMFSYNNKELIINETVPNRFSPKSPDKAHLNLHINSLELGDSAVYFCASSQNENTEAFFGQGTRLTVV.

This chain connects TRBV30 to TRBJ2-5, with D possibly TRBD2 on 6 matching bases. Trimming took 0 bases from V and 5 from J, leaving 13 bases between them. The CDR3 has 14 residues. Germline V gene data show CDR1 as GTSNPN and CDR2 as SVGIG (reference sequence). The CDR3 loop reads CAWSVRRGRETQYF. The CDR3 region has the DNA TGTGCCTGGAGTGTACGGCGGGGCCGGGAGACCCAGTACTTC.

The rearrangement uses TRBV4-2 and TRBJ1-1; maybe TRBD1 (5 bases). The CDR3 loop spans 12 amino acids. Germline assignment: CDR1 LGHNA and CDR2 YNFKEQ. Trimming left V 1 base short and J 8 bases short, with 8 bases between. The CDR3, as DNA: TGTGCCAGCAGCCAAGGTGCAGGGGAAGCTTTCTTT. As protein: CASSQGAGEAFF.

The rearrangement joins TRBV7-2 to TRBJ2-3; the D gene is possibly TRBD2 (5 bases). The CDR3 has 16 amino acids. CDR1 is SGHTA and CDR2 is FQGNSA in the germline V gene. V dropped 1 base and J dropped 0 bases, with 11 bases sitting between them. The CDR3 protein is CASSLGVGGSTDTQYF. The DNA of the CDR3 is TGTGCCAGCAGCTTAGGAGTTGGCGGGAGCACAGATACGCAGTATTTT.

CDR3 protein: CASSHRERNSPLHF. The CDR3 DNA reads as TGCGCCAGCAGCCACAGGGAAAGGAATTCACCCCTCCACTTT. This sequence joins TRBV5-1 and TRBJ1-6; possible D gene TRBD1, 6 bases. Between the trimmed V and J ends, which lost 4 bases and 7 bases, there was a span of 12 bases. This CDR3 spans 14 amino acids. Germline CDR1 and CDR2: SGHRS and YFSETQ.

The V call is TRBV28, the J call TRBJ2-3, with TRBD1 identical over 10 bases. Germline V gene sequence: CDR1 MDHEN, CDR2 SYDVKM. The V gene end was trimmed by 6 bases and the J gene end by 3 bases; junction bases not matched to a gene: 6. This CDR3 is built from 15 residues. The CDR3 sequence is CASSSGTGVTDTQYF. CDR3 bases: TGTGCCAGCAGCTCCGGGACAGGGGTTACAGATACGCAGTATTTT.

The chain employs TRBV5-1 and TRBJ1-2, with D perhaps TRBD1 (6 bases). The length of the CDR3 is 13 residues. Germline V gives CDR1 SGHRS, CDR2 YFSETQ. V shed 5 bases and J shed 5 bases, with 13 bases lying between them. DNA for the CDR3: TGCGCCAGCAGTAGGACAGCCCTTTATGGCTACACCTTC. This gives the protein CASSRTALYGYTF. Complete variable domain (other parts from reference TRBV5-1 and TRBJ1-2): KAGVTQTPRYLIKTRGQQVTLSCSPISGHRSVSWYQQTPGQGLQFLFEYFSETQRNKGNFPGRFSGRQFSNSRSEMNVSTLELGDSALYLCASSRTALYGYTFGSGTRLTVV.

This clonotype has a handful of counts. The V call is TRBV4-1, the J call TRBJ1-2, with D possibly TRBD1 on 6 matching bases. The V and J ends lost 0 bases and 4 bases respectively, with 21 bases between them. The CDR3 totals 18 residues. Germline CDR1 reads MGHRA; CDR2 reads YSYEKL. The DNA of the CDR3 is TGCGCCAGCAGCCAAGATCTCACTTTAGCGGAACAGGGCTATGGCTACACCTTC. Its translation: CASSQDLTLAEQGYGYTF.

This clonotype was picked up a small number of times. The chain couples TRBV5-1 to TRBJ1-2; TRBD1 is a possible D gene (5 bases). Germline CDR1 SGHRS, CDR2 YFSETQ. V was shortened by 4 bases and J by 6 bases, with 10 bases between the two germline ends. There are 12 residues in the CDR3. In DNA, the CDR3 is TGCGCCAGCAGCCTCCAGGGCCATGGCTACACCTTC. Encoded protein: CASSLQGHGYTF.

The CDR3 region is CASSFRPGETFGYTF. The CDR3 DNA reads TGCGCCAGCAGCTTCAGGCCGGGGGAGACCTTTGGCTACACCTTC. The chain has TRBV5-1 and TRBJ1-2; weak D call: TRBD1 (5 bases). V was trimmed by 2 bases and J by 7 bases, leaving 18 bases between them. The CDR3 contains 15 residues. Per the germline V gene, CDR1 is SGHRS and CDR2 is YFSETQ.

This clonotype was counted many times. J is TRBJ1-1 and V is TRBV6-5; 11 positions agree with TRBD1. CDR1 is MNHEY, CDR2 SVGAGI, per germline. V lost 2 bases and J lost 4; bases outside the gene matches: 3. CDR3 length equals 15 residues. The chain's CDR3 is CASSYRTGGGTEAFF. CDR3 nucleotides: TGTGCCAGCAGTTACCGGACAGGGGGCGGCACTGAAGCTTTCTTT.

This chain connects TRBV12-3 or TRBV12-4 to TRBJ2-2, with 10 bases fitting TRBD1. The CDR3 contains 16 residues. Unmatched junction bases numbered 10, after V lost 6 bases and J lost 6 bases. The CDR3 spells CASRATGTGVSGELFF. The DNA of the CDR3 is TGTGCCAGCAGGGCAACCGGGACAGGGGTGTCCGGGGAGCTGTTTTTT.

This chain joins TRBV2 and TRBJ2-1; 8 bases align to TRBD2. V lost 11 bases and J lost 4; bases outside the gene matches: 10. The CDR3 contains 14 residues. Germline values: CDR1 SNHLY, CDR2 FYNNEI. DNA for the CDR3: TGTGCCGTCGAGAGCGGGGGTAAATACAATGAGCAGTTCTTC. This encodes CAVESGGKYNEQFF.

J is TRBJ1-5 and V is TRBV7-8; TRBD1 matches 7 bases. Germline V lookup: CDR1 SGHVS, CDR2 FQNEAQ. The CDR3 is made up of 18 amino acids. V was clipped by 2 bases and J by 6 bases; unmatched bases: 16. CDR3 nucleotide sequence: TGTGCCAGCAGCTTACCGGCCTACAGGGGACCCACGGGTCAGCCCCAGCATTTT. This sequence encodes CASSLPAYRGPTGQPQHF.

The chain employs TRBV11-2 and TRBJ2-5; no definite D call. The CDR3 extends over 16 amino acids. The germline gives CDR1 SGHAT, CDR2 FQNNGV. Trimming took off 0 bases at V and 5 bases at J, with 16 bases between the two ends. CDR3 DNA: TGTGCCAGCAGCTTAGACCTGGGCCGCCCCCGGGAGACCCAGTACTTC. It codes for CASSLDLGRPRETQYF.

This clonotype has more than one count but fewer than ten. This chain joins TRBV29-1 and TRBJ2-7; 10 bases fit TRBD1. CDR1 is SQVTM, CDR2 ANQGSEA, per germline. J lost 2 bases, V lost 5 bases, and 12 bases had no gene match. The CDR3 spans 16 residues. Written as DNA, the CDR3 is TGCAGCGTTACCGGGACAGGGGACCCTGGCGCCTACGAGCAGTACTTC. Its protein is CSVTGTGDPGAYEQYF.

This clonotype was seen more than once but under ten times. This sequence joins TRBV4-1 and TRBJ1-6; no definite D call. CDR3 size: 14 residues. V lost 0 bases and J lost 10, with 10 bases in between. In germline, CDR1 is MGHRA, CDR2 YSYEKL. The DNA for the CDR3 is TGCGCCAGCAGCCAAGAAGGACCGGCATCACCCCTCCACTTT. Its translation: CASSQEGPASPLHF.

In its sample, this clonotype was seen a few times. The gene calls are TRBV19 and TRBJ2-1; 7 bases agree with TRBD1. Germline lookup yields CDR1 LNHDA and CDR2 SQIVND (reference sequence). The CDR3 extends over 14 amino acids. The V gene end was trimmed by 7 bases and the J gene end by 6 bases; junction bases not matched to a gene: 9. The CDR3 bases are TGTGCCAGTACAATGTGGCAGGGGGTCAATGAGCAGTTCTTC. It translates to CASTMWQGVNEQFF.

This clonotype was counted many times. V gene TRBV29-1 combines with J gene TRBJ1-1, with D unresolved. The germline CDR1 and CDR2 sequences are SQVTM and ANQGSEA. CDR3 length equals 13 residues. Trimming removed 5 bases from V and 2 bases from J, with 12 bases in between. The CDR3 sequence: CSVHVFQNTEAFF. CDR3 bases: TGCAGCGTTCACGTGTTCCAAAACACTGAAGCTTTCTTT.

The chain joins TRBV2 to TRBJ1-5; no clear D gene. CDR3 length: 14 amino acids. Per germline, CDR1 SNHLY and CDR2 FYNNEI. V was cut by 6 bases and J by 0 bases, with 9 bases left in between. CDR3 in DNA: TGTGCCAGCAGGGCAATCTATAGCAATCAGCCCCAGCATTTT. Translating gives CASRAIYSNQPQHF.